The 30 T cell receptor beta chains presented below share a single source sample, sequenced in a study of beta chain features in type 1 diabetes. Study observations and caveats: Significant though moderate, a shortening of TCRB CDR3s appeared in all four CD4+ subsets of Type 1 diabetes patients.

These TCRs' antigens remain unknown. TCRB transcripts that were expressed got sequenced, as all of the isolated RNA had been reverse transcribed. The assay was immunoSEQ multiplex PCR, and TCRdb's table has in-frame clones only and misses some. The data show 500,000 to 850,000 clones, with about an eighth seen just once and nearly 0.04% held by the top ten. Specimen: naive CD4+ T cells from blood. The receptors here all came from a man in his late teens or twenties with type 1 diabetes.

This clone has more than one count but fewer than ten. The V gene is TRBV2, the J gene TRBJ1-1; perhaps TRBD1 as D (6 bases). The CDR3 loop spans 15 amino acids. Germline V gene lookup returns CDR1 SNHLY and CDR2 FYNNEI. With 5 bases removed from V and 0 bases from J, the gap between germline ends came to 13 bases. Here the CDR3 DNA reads TGTGCCAGCAGTATTGCGGACAGATTGAACACTGAAGCTTTCTTT. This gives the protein CASSIADRLNTEAFF.

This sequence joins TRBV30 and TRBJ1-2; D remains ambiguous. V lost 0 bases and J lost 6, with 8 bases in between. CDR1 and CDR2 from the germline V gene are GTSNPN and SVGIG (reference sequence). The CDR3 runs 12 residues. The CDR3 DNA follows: TGTGCCTGGAGTGTAGGGCAGCATGGCTACACCTTC. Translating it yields CAWSVGQHGYTF. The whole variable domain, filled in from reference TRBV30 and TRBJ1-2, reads SQTIHQWPATLVQPVGSPLSLECTVEGTSNPNLYWYRQAAGRGLQLLFYSVGIGQISSEVPQNLSASRPQDRQFILSSKKLLLSDSGFYLCAWSVGQHGYTFGSGTRLTVV.

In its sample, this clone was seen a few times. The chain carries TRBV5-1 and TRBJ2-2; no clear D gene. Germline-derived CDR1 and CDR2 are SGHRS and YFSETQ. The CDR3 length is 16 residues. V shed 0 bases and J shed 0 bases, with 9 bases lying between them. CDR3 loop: CASSLGPTPNTGELFF. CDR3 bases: TGCGCCAGCAGCTTGGGTCCTACCCCGAACACCGGGGAGCTGTTTTTT. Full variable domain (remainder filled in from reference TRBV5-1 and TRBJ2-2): KAGVTQTPRYLIKTRGQQVTLSCSPISGHRSVSWYQQTPGQGLQFLFEYFSETQRNKGNFPGRFSGRQFSNSRSEMNVSTLELGDSALYLCASSLGPTPNTGELFFGEGSRLTVL.

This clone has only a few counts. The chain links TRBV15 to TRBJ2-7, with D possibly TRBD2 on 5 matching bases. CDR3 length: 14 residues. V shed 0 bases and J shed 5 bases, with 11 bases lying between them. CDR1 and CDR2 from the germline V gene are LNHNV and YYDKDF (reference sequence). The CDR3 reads CATSRDHGLNEQYF. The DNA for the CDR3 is TGTGCCACCAGCAGAGATCATGGACTCAACGAGCAGTACTTC. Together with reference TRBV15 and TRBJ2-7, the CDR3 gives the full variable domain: DAMVIQNPRYQVTQFGKPVTLSCSQTLNHNVMYWYQQKSSQAPKLLFHYYDKDFNNEADTPDNFQSRRPNTSFCFLDIRSPGLGDTAMYLCATSRDHGLNEQYFGPGTRLTVT.

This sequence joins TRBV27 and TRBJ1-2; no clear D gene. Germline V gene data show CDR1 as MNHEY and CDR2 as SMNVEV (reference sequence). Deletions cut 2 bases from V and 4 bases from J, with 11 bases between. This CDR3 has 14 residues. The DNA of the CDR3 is TGTGCCAGCAGTTTAAACGGTTACTCCTATGGCTACACCTTC. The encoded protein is CASSLNGYSYGYTF.

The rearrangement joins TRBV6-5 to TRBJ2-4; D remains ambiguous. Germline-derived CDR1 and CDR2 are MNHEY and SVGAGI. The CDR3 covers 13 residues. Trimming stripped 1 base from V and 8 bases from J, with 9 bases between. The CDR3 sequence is CASSYFQQDIQYF. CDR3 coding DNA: TGTGCCAGCAGTTACTTCCAACAAGACATTCAGTACTTC.

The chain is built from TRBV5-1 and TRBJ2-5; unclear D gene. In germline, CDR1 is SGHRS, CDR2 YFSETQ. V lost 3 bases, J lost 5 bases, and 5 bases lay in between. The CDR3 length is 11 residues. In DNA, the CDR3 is TGCGCCAGCAGCTATAGCGAGACCCAGTACTTC. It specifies CASSYSETQYF.

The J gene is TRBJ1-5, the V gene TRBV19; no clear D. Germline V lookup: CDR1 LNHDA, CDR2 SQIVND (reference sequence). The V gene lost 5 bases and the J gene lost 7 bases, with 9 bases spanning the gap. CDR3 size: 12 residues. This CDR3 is CASSPLGQPQHF. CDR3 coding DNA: TGTGCCAGTAGTCCCTTGGGGCAGCCCCAGCATTTT. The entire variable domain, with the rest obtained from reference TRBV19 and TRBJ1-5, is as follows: DGGITQSPKYLFRKEGQNVTLSCEQNLNHDAMYWYRQDPGQGLRLIYYSQIVNDFQKGDIAEGYSVSREKKESFPLTVTSAQKNPTAFYLCASSPLGQPQHFGDGTRLSIL.

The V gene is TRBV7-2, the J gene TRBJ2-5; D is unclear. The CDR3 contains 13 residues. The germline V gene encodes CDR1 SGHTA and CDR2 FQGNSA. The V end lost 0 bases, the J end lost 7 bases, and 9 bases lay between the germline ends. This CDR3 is CASSLAAGRTQYF. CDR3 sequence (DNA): TGTGCCAGCAGCTTAGCGGCTGGGCGGACCCAGTACTTC. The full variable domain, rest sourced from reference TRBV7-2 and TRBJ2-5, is GAGVSQSPSNKVTEKGKDVELRCDPISGHTALYWYRQSLGQGLEFLIYFQGNSAPDKSGLPSDRFSAERTGGSVSTLTIQRTQQEDSAVYLCASSLAAGRTQYFGPGTRLLVL.

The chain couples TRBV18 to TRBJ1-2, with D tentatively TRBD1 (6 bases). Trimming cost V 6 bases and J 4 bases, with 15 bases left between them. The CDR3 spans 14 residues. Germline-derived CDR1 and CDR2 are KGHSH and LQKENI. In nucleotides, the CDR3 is TGTGCCAGCTCGCTCCCGGACAGCGGCTATGGCTACACCTTC. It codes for CASSLPDSGYGYTF.

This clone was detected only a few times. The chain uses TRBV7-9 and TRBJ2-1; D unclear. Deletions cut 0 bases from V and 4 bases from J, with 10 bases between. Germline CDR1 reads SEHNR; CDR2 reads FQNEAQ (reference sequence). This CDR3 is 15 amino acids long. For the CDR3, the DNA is TGTGCCAGCAGCTTAGCAGGGTCTAATTACAATGAGCAGTTCTTC. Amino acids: CASSLAGSNYNEQFF.

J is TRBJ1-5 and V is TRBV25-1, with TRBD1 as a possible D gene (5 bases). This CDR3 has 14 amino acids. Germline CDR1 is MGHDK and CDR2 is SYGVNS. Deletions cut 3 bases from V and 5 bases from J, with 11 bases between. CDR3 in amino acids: CASSEARGDQPQHF. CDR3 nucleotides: TGTGCCAGCAGTGAGGCCCGAGGGGATCAGCCCCAGCATTTT.

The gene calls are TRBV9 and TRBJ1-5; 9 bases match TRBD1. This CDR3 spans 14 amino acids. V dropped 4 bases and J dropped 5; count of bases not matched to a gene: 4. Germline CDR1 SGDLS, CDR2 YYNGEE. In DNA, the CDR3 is TGTGCCAGCAGCTTGGGACAGGGACATCAGCCCCAGCATTTT. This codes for CASSLGQGHQPQHF.

The CDR3 here is CASSLKLNYGYTF. CDR3 in DNA: TGTGCCAGCAGCCTTAAACTCAACTATGGCTACACCTTC. This sequence joins TRBV9 and TRBJ1-2; the D is unclear. V was trimmed by 4 bases and J by 2 bases, leaving 9 bases between them. The CDR3 is 13 residues long. Germline V gene sequence: CDR1 SGDLS, CDR2 YYNGEE.

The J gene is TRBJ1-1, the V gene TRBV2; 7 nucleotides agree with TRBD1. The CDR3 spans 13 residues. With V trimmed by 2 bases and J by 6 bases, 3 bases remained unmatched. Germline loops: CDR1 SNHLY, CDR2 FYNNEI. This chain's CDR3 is CASSEQGGPEAFF. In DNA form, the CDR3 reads TGTGCCAGCAGTGAACAAGGGGGCCCTGAAGCTTTCTTT.

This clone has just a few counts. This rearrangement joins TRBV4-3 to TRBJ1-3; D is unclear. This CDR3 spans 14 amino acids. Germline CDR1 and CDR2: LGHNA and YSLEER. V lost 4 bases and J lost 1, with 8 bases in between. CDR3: CASSPNTSGNTIYF. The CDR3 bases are TGCGCCAGCAGCCCCAACACATCTGGAAACACCATATATTTT.

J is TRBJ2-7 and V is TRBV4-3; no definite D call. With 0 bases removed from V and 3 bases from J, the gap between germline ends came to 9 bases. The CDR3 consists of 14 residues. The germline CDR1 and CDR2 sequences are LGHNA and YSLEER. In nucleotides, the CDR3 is TGCGCCAGCAGCCAAGAGGAACGGAGCTACGAGCAGTACTTC. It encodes CASSQEERSYEQYF.

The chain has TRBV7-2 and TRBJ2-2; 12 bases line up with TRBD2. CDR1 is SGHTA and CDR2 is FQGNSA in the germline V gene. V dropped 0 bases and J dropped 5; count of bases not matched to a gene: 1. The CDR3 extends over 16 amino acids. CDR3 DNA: TGTGCCAGCAGCTTAGCGCTAGCGGGAGGGACCGGGGAGCTGTTTTTT. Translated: CASSLALAGGTGELFF.

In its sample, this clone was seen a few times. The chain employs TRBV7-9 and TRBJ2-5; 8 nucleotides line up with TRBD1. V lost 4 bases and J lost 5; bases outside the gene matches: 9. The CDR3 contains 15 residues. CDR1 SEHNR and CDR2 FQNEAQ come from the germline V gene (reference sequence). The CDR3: CASSSLQGAGETQYF. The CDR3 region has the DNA TGTGCCAGCAGCTCTCTCCAGGGGGCCGGCGAGACCCAGTACTTC.

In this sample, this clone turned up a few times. The DNA for the CDR3 is TGTGCCAGCAGCTTGGCACTCGGACGGCGGACCTCCGAGCAGTACTTC. This sequence encodes CASSLALGRRTSEQYF. The chain employs TRBV5-6 and TRBJ2-7; no definite D call. The CDR3 totals 16 residues. Germline V gene lookup returns CDR1 SGHDT and CDR2 YYEEEE. Trimming left V 0 bases short and J 6 bases short, with 19 bases between.

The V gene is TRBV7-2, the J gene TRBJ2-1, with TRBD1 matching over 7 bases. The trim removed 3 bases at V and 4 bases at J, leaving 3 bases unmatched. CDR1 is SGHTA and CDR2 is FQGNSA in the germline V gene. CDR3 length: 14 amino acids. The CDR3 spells CASSFGDSYNEQFF. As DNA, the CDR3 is TGTGCCAGCAGCTTCGGGGACAGTTACAATGAGCAGTTCTTC.

CDR3 nucleotide sequence: TGTGCCAGCAGCTTAAGTGACGGGTTTAATGAAAAACTGTTTTTT. It is translated as CASSLSDGFNEKLFF. The V call is TRBV7-2, the J call TRBJ1-4, with D unresolved. The CDR3 totals 15 residues. The V gene's germline CDR1 is SGHTA and CDR2 FQGNSA. Trimming shortened V by 2 bases and J by 4 bases, and 11 bases separated the two germline ends.

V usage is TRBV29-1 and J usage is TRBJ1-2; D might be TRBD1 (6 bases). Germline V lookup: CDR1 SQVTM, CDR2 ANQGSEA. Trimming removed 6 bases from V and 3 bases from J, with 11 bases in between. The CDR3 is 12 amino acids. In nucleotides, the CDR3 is TGCAGCGTCCAGACAGGAGACTATGGCTACACCTTC. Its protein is CSVQTGDYGYTF.

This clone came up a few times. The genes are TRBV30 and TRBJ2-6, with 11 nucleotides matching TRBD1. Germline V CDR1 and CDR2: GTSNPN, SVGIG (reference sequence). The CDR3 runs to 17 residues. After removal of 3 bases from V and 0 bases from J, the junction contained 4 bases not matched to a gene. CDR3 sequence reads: CAWSGDRGISGANVLTF. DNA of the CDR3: TGTGCCTGGAGCGGGGACAGGGGGATCTCTGGGGCCAACGTCCTGACTTTC.

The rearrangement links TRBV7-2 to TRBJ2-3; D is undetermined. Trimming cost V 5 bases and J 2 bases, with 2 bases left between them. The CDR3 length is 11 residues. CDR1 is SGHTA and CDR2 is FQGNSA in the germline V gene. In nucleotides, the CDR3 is TGTGCCAGCAGCGCCACAGATACGCAGTATTTT. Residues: CASSATDTQYF.

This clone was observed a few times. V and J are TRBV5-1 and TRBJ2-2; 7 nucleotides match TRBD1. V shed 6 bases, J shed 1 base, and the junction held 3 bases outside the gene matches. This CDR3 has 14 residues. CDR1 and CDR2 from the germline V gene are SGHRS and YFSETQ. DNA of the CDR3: TGCGCCAGCAAGGGGGCCGAGAACACCGGGGAGCTGTTTTTT. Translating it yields CASKGAENTGELFF.

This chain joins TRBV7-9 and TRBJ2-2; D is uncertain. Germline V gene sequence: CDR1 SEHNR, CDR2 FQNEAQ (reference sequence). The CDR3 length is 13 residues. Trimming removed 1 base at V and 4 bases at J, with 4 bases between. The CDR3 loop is CASSLDFTGELFF. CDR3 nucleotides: TGTGCCAGCAGCTTAGACTTCACCGGGGAGCTGTTTTTT.

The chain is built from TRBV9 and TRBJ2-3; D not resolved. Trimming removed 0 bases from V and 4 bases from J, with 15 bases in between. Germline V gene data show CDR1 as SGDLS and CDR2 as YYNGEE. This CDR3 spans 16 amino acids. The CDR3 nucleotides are TGTGCCAGCAGCGTAGCGGTGAGCCCTGGGGCAGATACGCAGTATTTT. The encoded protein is CASSVAVSPGADTQYF.

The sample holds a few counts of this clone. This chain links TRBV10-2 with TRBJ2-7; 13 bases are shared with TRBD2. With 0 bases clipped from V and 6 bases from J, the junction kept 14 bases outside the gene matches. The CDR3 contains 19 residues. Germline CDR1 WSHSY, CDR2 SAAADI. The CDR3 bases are TGCGCCAGCAGTGAGTCGAAAAAATCCTCACTAGCGGGAGGGACCGAGCAGTACTTC. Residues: CASSESKKSSLAGGTEQYF.

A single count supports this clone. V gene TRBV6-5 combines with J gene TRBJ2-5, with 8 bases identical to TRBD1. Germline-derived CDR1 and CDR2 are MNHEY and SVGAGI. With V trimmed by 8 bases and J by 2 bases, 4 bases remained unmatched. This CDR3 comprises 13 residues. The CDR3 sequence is CASCGTGQETQYF. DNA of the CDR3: TGTGCCAGCTGCGGGACAGGTCAAGAGACCCAGTACTTC.